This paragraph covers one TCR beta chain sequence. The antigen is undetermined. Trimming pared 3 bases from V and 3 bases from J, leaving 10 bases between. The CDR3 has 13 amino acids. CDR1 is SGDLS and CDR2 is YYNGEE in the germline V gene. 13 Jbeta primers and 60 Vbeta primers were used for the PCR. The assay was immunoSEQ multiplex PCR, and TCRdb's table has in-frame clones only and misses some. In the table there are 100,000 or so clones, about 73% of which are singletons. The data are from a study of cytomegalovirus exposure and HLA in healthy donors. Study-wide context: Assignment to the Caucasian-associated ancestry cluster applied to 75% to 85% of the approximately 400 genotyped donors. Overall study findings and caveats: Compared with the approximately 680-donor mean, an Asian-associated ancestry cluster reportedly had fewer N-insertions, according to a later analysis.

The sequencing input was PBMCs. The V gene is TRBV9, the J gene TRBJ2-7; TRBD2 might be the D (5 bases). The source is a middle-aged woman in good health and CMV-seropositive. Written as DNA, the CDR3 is TGTGCCAGCAGCGCCTTCGGGGACTACGAGCAGTACTTC. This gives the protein CASSAFGDYEQYF.